A single sample is the source of the 17 T cell receptor beta chains below, sequenced in a study of blood T cells in healthy people across ages. PCR was performed a second time for about 7 to 12 cycles using a sample-barcoded 5' primer and a J-beta primer mix. TCRdb re-called the 5' RACE reads through MiXCR, storing one row per CDR3 protein. The sample lists roughly 860,000 distinct CDR3 sequences; under 80% were seen once. Specimen: blood. Receptors were obtained from a man aged 25-45 years in good health.

The J gene is TRBJ1-4, the V gene TRBV29-1; D not resolved. The CDR3 loop spans 12 amino acids. V shed 2 bases and J shed 8 bases, with 9 bases lying between them. The germline V gene encodes CDR1 SQVTM and CDR2 ANQGSEA. The DNA of the CDR3 is TGCAGCGTTGAAAATCCCGGAGAAAAACTGTTTTTT. Translated: CSVENPGEKLFF. Full variable domain (missing parts from reference TRBV29-1 and TRBJ1-4): SAVISQKPSRDICQRGTSLTIQCQVDSQVTMMFWYRQQPGQSLTLIATANQGSEATYESGFVIDKFPISRPNLTFSTLTVSNMSPEDSSIYLCSVENPGEKLFFGSGTQLSVL.

V is TRBV6-2 or TRBV6-3 and J is TRBJ2-7, with D uncertain. Germline values: CDR1 MNHEY, CDR2 SVGEGT. The CDR3 is 16 amino acids. V was trimmed by 7 bases and J by 0 bases, leaving 19 bases between them. The CDR3 DNA sequence: TGTGCCAGCAACATCCTTGGGCCGTCCGGCTCCTACGAGCAGTACTTC. Its protein product is CASNILGPSGSYEQYF.

This clonotype was picked up many times. The V and J genes are TRBV12-3 or TRBV12-4 and TRBJ1-1; D unclear. V was clipped by 2 bases and J by 1 base, with 8 bases between them. The CDR3 loop spans 14 amino acids. This chain's CDR3 is CASSLNGPNTEAFF. The CDR3 DNA reads TGTGCCAGCAGTTTAAACGGCCCGAACACTGAAGCTTTCTTT.

This rearrangement joins TRBV6-5 to TRBJ1-5; D is perhaps TRBD1 (5 bases). Germline CDR1 is MNHEY and CDR2 is SVGAGI. V lost 4 bases and J 5 bases, leaving 12 bases between the germline ends. The length of the CDR3 is 14 residues. The CDR3 DNA is TGTGCCAGCAGTTCGCTAGGGGAAGATCAGCCCCAGCATTTT. It yields the protein CASSSLGEDQPQHF.

This sequence joins TRBV4-2 and TRBJ2-5; TRBD2 is a possible D gene (6 bases). The germline CDR1 and CDR2 sequences are LGHNA and YNFKEQ. V gave up 1 base and J gave up 3 bases, with 15 bases separating them. The CDR3 loop spans 16 amino acids. In nucleotides, the CDR3 is TGTGCCAGCAGCCAAGGGGCCGGGCTAGCGAAAGAGACCCAGTACTTC. Translated: CASSQGAGLAKETQYF.

In this sample, this clonotype turned up many times. The genes are TRBV29-1 and TRBJ2-7; no firm D call. The germline V gene has CDR1 SQVTM and CDR2 ANQGSEA. This CDR3 region has 10 residues. Between the trimmed V and J ends, which lost 4 bases and 3 bases, there was a span of 4 bases. CDR3 amino acids: CSVVSYEQYF. CDR3 coding DNA: TGCAGCGTTGTTAGCTACGAGCAGTACTTC.

This clonotype was seen once. This rearrangement joins TRBV12-3 or TRBV12-4 to TRBJ2-3; D may be TRBD2 (6 bases). V lost 7 bases and J 6 bases, leaving 20 bases between the germline ends. This CDR3 contains 15 residues. The CDR3 DNA follows: TGTGCCAGCACCTCCGGAGGGATGTTTCCGGATACGCAGTATTTT. Residues: CASTSGGMFPDTQYF.

This clonotype has only a few counts. This chain joins TRBV9 and TRBJ1-1; no reliable D call. CDR3 length: 14 amino acids. The V gene's germline CDR1 is SGDLS and CDR2 YYNGEE. V was cut by 3 bases and J by 1 base, with 10 bases left in between. The CDR3 protein is CASSAWAQNTEAFF. Written as DNA, the CDR3 is TGTGCCAGCAGCGCTTGGGCCCAGAACACTGAAGCTTTCTTT.

The V gene is TRBV18, the J gene TRBJ2-4; D may be TRBD1 (5 bases). In germline, CDR1 is KGHSH, CDR2 LQKENI. V lost 1 base to trimming and J lost 5 bases, with 9 bases between them. The CDR3 loop spans 14 amino acids. The CDR3 spells CASSPRQGENIQYF. Here the CDR3 DNA reads TGTGCCAGCTCACCACGCCAGGGTGAAAACATTCAGTACTTC. Using reference TRBV18 and TRBJ2-4 for the parts outside the CDR3, the full variable domain is NAGVMQNPRHLVRRRGQEARLRCSPMKGHSHVYWYRQLPEEGLKFMVYLQKENIIDESGMPKERFSAEFPKEGPSILRIQQVVRGDSAAYFCASSPRQGENIQYFGAGTRLSVL.

The chain combines TRBV25-1 with TRBJ2-1, with TRBD2 matching 12 bases. This CDR3 is built from 15 residues. V lost 3 bases, J lost 9 bases, and 6 bases stayed unmatched. Per germline, CDR1 MGHDK and CDR2 SYGVNS. The CDR3 spells CASSDGASGGAEQFF. As DNA, the CDR3 is TGTGCCAGCAGTGATGGAGCTAGCGGGGGGGCTGAGCAGTTCTTC.

The gene calls are TRBV9 and TRBJ1-4; maybe TRBD1 (6 bases). Trimming left V 5 bases short and J 4 bases short, with 15 bases between. CDR1 and CDR2 from the germline V gene are SGDLS and YYNGEE. CDR3 length: 15 residues. The CDR3 DNA is TGTGCCAGCAGTCCTACAGGGTACCTTAATGAAAAACTGTTTTTT. It yields the protein CASSPTGYLNEKLFF.

The J gene is TRBJ1-2, the V gene TRBV6-2 or TRBV6-3; 9 bases are a match to TRBD1. The germline gives CDR1 MNHEY, CDR2 SVGEGT. With V trimmed by 5 bases and J by 3 bases, 10 bases remained unmatched. The CDR3 sequence is 16 residues long. The CDR3 region is CASSRPPGQGDYGYTF. CDR3 nucleotide sequence: TGTGCCAGCAGTCGTCCTCCGGGACAGGGAGACTATGGCTACACCTTC.

This chain joins TRBV6-2 or TRBV6-3 and TRBJ2-1, with 10 positions matching TRBD2. The V gene's germline CDR1 is MNHEY and CDR2 SVGEGT. The CDR3 contains 14 residues. Unmatched junction bases numbered 5, after V lost 6 bases and J lost 6 bases. The CDR3 protein is CASRIAGGRNEQFF. The CDR3 DNA reads TGTGCCAGCAGAATAGCGGGGGGCCGCAATGAGCAGTTCTTC.

The chain is built from TRBV7-9 and TRBJ2-5; perhaps TRBD2 as D (6 bases). This CDR3 is 14 amino acids long. V dropped 3 bases and J dropped 5 bases, with 13 bases sitting between them. Germline assignment: CDR1 SEHNR and CDR2 FQNEAQ (reference sequence). The CDR3 reads CASSLTRGAETQYF. CDR3 nucleotide sequence: TGTGCCAGCAGCTTGACTAGAGGTGCGGAGACCCAGTACTTC.

This clonotype was detected only a few times. The J gene is TRBJ2-1, the V gene TRBV29-1; 10 bases match TRBD2. Germline V gives CDR1 SQVTM, CDR2 ANQGSEA. J gave up 9 bases and V 2 bases, and 10 bases lay outside the gene matches. This CDR3 has 15 amino acids. The CDR3 DNA sequence: TGCAGCGTTGAACCAGGGAGGTTAGCGGGGGGTGAGCAGTTCTTC. Its protein product is CSVEPGRLAGGEQFF.

The rearrangement links TRBV7-6 to TRBJ2-3, with 9 bases lining up with TRBD2. Per the germline V gene, CDR1 is SGHVS and CDR2 is FNYEAQ. There are 16 residues in the CDR3. The junction had 7 bases not matched to a gene; V was cut back by 1 base and J by 5 bases. The CDR3 reads CASSLVAGGSGDTQYF. Here the CDR3 DNA reads TGTGCCAGCAGCTTAGTGGCGGGGGGGAGTGGAGATACGCAGTATTTT.

CDR3 amino acids: CASSLYLLRDRDEKLFF. CDR3 DNA sequence: TGTGCCAGCAGCCTTTACTTGCTCCGGGACAGGGATGAAAAACTGTTTTTT. The chain joins TRBV4-2 to TRBJ1-4; 9 positions agree with TRBD1. This CDR3 is 17 amino acids long. The J segment lost 6 bases and the V segment lost 4 bases, leaving 12 bases of the junction unmatched. Germline CDR1 LGHNA, CDR2 YNFKEQ.